Included here is one T cell receptor beta chain sequence, with context. This sample stems from a study of blood T cell repertoires in COVID-19. Study background: PBMCs, B-cell-depleted T cells, or T cells provided the cDNA or gDNA that made up the material.

V shed 3 bases and J 8 bases; nucleotides not matched to a gene: 6. CDR1 is MDHEN and CDR2 is SYDVKM in the germline V gene. The length of the CDR3 is 14 residues. The assay was immunoSEQ multiplex PCR, and TCRdb's table has in-frame clones only and misses some. The sample consists of 60,000 to 85,000 clones, around 83% of them appearing once. What was sequenced was peripheral blood. This chain uses TRBV28 with TRBJ2-1; TRBD2 matches 8 bases. The clonotype was recovered from a man aged 55 to 69 with COVID-19, enrolled during active disease. The CDR3 loop reads CASSFSGVRYEQFF. The CDR3, as DNA: TGTGCCAGCAGTTTTAGCGGGGTTCGGTATGAGCAGTTCTTC.